What follows are 8 T cell receptor beta chains derived from one specimen sequenced in a study of beta chain features in type 1 diabetes. General study findings and limits: A moderate, significant TCRB CDR3 shortening appeared in type 1 diabetes across four CD4+ subsets.

Reverse transcription of all isolated RNA meant that expressed TCRB transcripts were sequenced. This table comes from immunoSEQ multiplex PCR, and its TCRdb copy is limited to in-frame clones, with some not included. The table includes some 63,000 clones, approximately 47% detected once. Which antigens these TCRs recognize remains unknown. Sample: central memory CD4+ T cells from blood. All receptors derive from a man in his thirties or forties with type 1 diabetes.

In this sample, this clone is medium-sized. The V call is TRBV7-2, the J call TRBJ2-1, with TRBD1 matching 7 bases. There are 14 residues in the CDR3. The germline V gene encodes CDR1 SGHTA and CDR2 FQGNSA. Unmatched junction bases numbered 5, after V lost 3 bases and J lost 6 bases. CDR3 sequence (DNA): TGTGCCAGCAGCTTTTCGACAGGGAGCAATGAGCAGTTCTTC. This encodes CASSFSTGSNEQFF.

The chain uses TRBV5-6 and TRBJ1-6; a possible D gene is TRBD1 (6 bases). The CDR3 has 16 amino acids. Trimming removed 2 bases from V and 6 bases from J, with 15 bases in between. CDR1 is SGHDT, CDR2 YYEEEE, per germline. The CDR3 coding sequence is TGTGCCAGCAGCTTTCCGCCTGGACAGCGTAATTCACCCCTCCACTTT. It codes for CASSFPPGQRNSPLHF.

The chain employs TRBV6-1 and TRBJ1-1; tentatively, D is TRBD1 (5 bases). CDR3 length equals 12 residues. V lost 6 bases and J lost 0, with 5 bases in between. CDR1 is MNHNS and CDR2 is SASEGT in the germline V gene. The DNA for the CDR3 is TGTGCCAGCAGGGGGCTGAACACTGAAGCTTTCTTT. Residues: CASRGLNTEAFF.

This clone was found many times. The germline gene is not matched at one end of the junction; a read error may be the cause. This chain connects TRBV5-4 to TRBJ2-7; D may match TRBD1 or TRBD2 (5 bases each). This CDR3 spans 13 amino acids. Germline CDR1 SGHNT, CDR2 YYREEE (reference sequence). The CDR3 reads CASSLGRSNEQYF. The CDR3 nucleotides read TGTGCCAGCAGTTTGGGACGGAGTAACGAGCAGTACTTC.

This sequence joins TRBV2 and TRBJ1-5; weak D call: TRBD1 (5 bases). The CDR3 has 13 residues. The germline V and J ends were trimmed by 6 bases and 4 bases, with 10 bases remaining between them. Per germline, CDR1 SNHLY and CDR2 FYNNEI. The CDR3 nucleotides read TGTGCCAGCAGGGACACCTTTAATCAGCCCCAGCATTTT. This encodes CASRDTFNQPQHF.

This chain uses TRBV5-1 with TRBJ1-1, with D perhaps matching TRBD1 (6 bases). Trimming cost V 4 bases and J 1 base, with 11 bases left between them. The CDR3 has 14 amino acids. Germline V lookup: CDR1 SGHRS, CDR2 YFSETQ. CDR3 DNA: TGCGCCAGCAGCCCAGGACAGTGGAACACTGAAGCTTTCTTT. This translates into CASSPGQWNTEAFF.

This chain joins TRBV30 and TRBJ1-1; the D is unclear. Trimming took 5 bases from V and 0 from J, leaving 22 bases between them. The CDR3 is made up of 17 amino acids. CDR1 is GTSNPN and CDR2 is SVGIG in the germline V gene (reference sequence). The CDR3 nucleotides read TGTGCCTGGCATCTACCGGCACGGGGTCCCATGAACACTGAAGCTTTCTTT. This sequence encodes CAWHLPARGPMNTEAFF.

This clone was seen only a few times. V and J are TRBV9 and TRBJ2-1, with D perhaps TRBD2 (6 bases). Germline V gene lookup returns CDR1 SGDLS and CDR2 YYNGEE. The CDR3 has 15 residues. Trimming took off 0 bases at V and 7 bases at J, with 14 bases between the two ends. The CDR3 sequence: CASSVVSREGNEQFF. For the CDR3, the DNA is TGTGCCAGCAGCGTAGTCTCGCGGGAAGGGAATGAGCAGTTCTTC.